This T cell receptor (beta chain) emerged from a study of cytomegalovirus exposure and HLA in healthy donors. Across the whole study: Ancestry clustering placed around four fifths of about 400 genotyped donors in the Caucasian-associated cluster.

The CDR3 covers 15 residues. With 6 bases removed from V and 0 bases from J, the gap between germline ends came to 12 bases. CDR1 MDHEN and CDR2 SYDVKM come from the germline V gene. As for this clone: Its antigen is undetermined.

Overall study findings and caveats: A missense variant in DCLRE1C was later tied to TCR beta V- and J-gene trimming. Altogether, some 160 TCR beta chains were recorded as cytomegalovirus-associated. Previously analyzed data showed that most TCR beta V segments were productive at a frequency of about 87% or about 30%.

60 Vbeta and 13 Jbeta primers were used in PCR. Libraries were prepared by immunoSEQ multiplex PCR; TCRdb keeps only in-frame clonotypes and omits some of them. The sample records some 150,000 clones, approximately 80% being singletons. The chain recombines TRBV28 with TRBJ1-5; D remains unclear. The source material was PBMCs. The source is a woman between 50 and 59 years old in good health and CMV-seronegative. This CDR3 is CASSLPIGSNQPQHF. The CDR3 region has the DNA TGTGCCAGCAGCCTGCCTATTGGTAGCAATCAGCCCCAGCATTTT.